This T cell receptor (beta chain) originates from a study of cytomegalovirus exposure and HLA in healthy donors (dated by TCRdb to the late 2010s). Background for the entire study: According to an earlier analysis of a few hundred of the donors, roughly 180 million T cells yielded over 100 million unique TCR beta sequences and approximately 300 Gb of sequence data. Of the approximately 400 genotyped donors, over 80% were placed in the genetic ancestry cluster associated with self-reported Caucasian donors. Across roughly 420 genotyped donors of the cohort, an average of 235,054 unique TCR beta nucleotide sequences per donor were sequenced, and approximately 19% of those sequences were non-productive. The study aimed to test whether signatures of past pathogen exposure could be identified by cataloging public T cell receptors. In an earlier analysis of roughly 580 of the donors, high-throughput TCR beta sequencing was used to judge whether each TCR beta V gene segment behaved as functional or pseudogenic. To study patterns of TCR occurrence, a later analysis re-analyzed previously published TCR beta repertoires from more than 550 donors and added high-resolution HLA genotyping. A separate validation cohort of roughly 110 different subjects was used in addition to the roughly 720-subject first cohort. Genome-wide SNP genotypes for about three fifths of the roughly 670 donors were used in a later genetic analysis, which treated that subset as a discovery cohort. Because of strong linkage in the cohort, five DR-DQ haplotypes were treated as single units for association and clustering. Approximately 310 gigabases of sequencing data and 70 million to 100 million unique TCR sequences made up an early release that covered approximately 650 HLA-typed donors. The T cell repertoires of some 700 subjects were profiled by immunosequencing and related to cytomegalovirus serostatus. HLA typing included class I and class II loci at four-digit resolution. All discovery cohort repertoires had been generated using a single sequencing platform. To predict cytomegalovirus infection status, the study brought together high-throughput TCR immunosequencing, statistical association of individual TCRs with disease status, and machine learning. Alongside the repertoire data, information on donor age, sex, ethnicity and CMV serostatus was compiled. The later analysis used no new phenotypic data to find candidate immune exposures, relying instead on TCR beta sequences and their occurrence across donors. The number of typed donors differed by locus: about 620-630 for A, B, C, DRB1 and DQB1; some 540 for DQA1; 606 for DPA1; and about 450 for DPB1. What the authors observed across the whole study: Presence/absence analyses assumed roughly uniform sequencing depth across donors, an assumption that may not hold. It was suggested by the authors that the approach could potentially be generalized to other disease states and immunological phenotypes. The classifier was reported to diagnose cytomegalovirus status with high specificity and sensitivity in both the original and validation cohorts. Because HLA typing was missing for some donors at each locus, association tests included only the typed subset. Strong co-occurrence of HLA alleles, especially DR and DQ, made assigning TCR associations to individual alleles difficult. The study listed approximately 150 TCR beta chains as associated with cytomegalovirus. A cluster of highly shared sequence variants was judged likely to be a technical artifact of the sequencing pipeline. Some IMGT-functional V segments, including TRBV6-2 and TRBV6-3, could not be told apart with the 87-base-pair reads, so those segments were excluded. While some public TCRs were present in many individuals, most TCR sequences turned up only very rarely across donors. Compared with equally common non-associated chains, HLA-associated TCR beta chains in a later analysis were more clonally expanded and had lower generation probabilities. Most CMV-associated TCR beta chains appeared to be HLA-restricted in a later analysis, and the HLA associations seemed to be driven largely by CMV exposure. An association between a missense DCLRE1C variant and V-gene and J-gene trimming of TCR beta chains was found in a later genetic analysis and replicated in an independent cohort. A further reported finding was that TCR beta sequences accurately predicted the HLA-A and HLA-B alleles for most subjects in the first cohort. In vitro tests confirmed that a few of the cytomegalovirus-associated TCR beta chains recognize cytomegalovirus antigens. In a later analysis, 16,951 TCR beta sequences were associated with specific HLA alleles at a false discovery rate of 0.05. The only immune exposure information available for the cohort was CMV serostatus. An earlier analysis of approximately 540 of the donors showed that most TCR beta V segments appeared in productive rearrangements either about 87% or about 30% of the time, which broadly matched IMGT annotations. In a later genetic analysis, fewer N-insertions in productive TCRs were reported among donors in an Asian-associated ancestry cluster than the approximately 630-donor mean. The cohort was sequenced for TCR beta chains only, and without alpha or paired-chain data the features that could be detected were limited. The earlier analysis of some 560 of the donors excluded some 15 rarely observed V segments, including chromosome 9 orphons, because counts were too low. In a later analysis, the rate of TCR association differed among HLA loci, with DRB1 alleles having the most associated TCRs and HLA-C alleles having the fewest. According to a later analysis, parvovirus B19, influenza, CMV and Epstein-Barr virus appeared linked to several top co-occurrence clusters. Linkage disequilibrium might explain the correlated functional status among segregating V segments, but an unknown experimental factor could not be ruled out.

The library came from the immunoSEQ multiplex PCR assay. For the multiplex PCR, a mixture combining 60 forward primers for TCR Vbeta segments and 13 reverse primers for TCR Jbeta segments was used. The CDR3 region of rearranged TCR beta genes was amplified from genomic DNA by a multiplex PCR assay. Amplified TCR beta libraries were sequenced as 87-base-pair reads on the Illumina HiSeq System. Regarding the original processing steps: Across the roughly 700 repertoires, a later analysis counted approximately 83 million unique TCR beta chains, 9 million to 14 million of which were shared by at least two donors. To remove PCR and sequencing errors, raw reads were error-corrected and collapsed into unique sequences using a nearest-neighbor algorithm that merged closely related sequences. To assign V, D and J gene segments, CDR3 sequences were aligned to IMGT reference sequences. For a sequence to be retained, a match of at least six nucleotides was required to both a V gene segment and a J gene segment. A rearrangement was called productive if the CDR3 had no stop codons and remained in frame with V and J, and every other rearrangement was called non-productive. Following IMGT convention, CDR3 was defined as the stretch from the second conserved V-encoded cysteine up to the conserved J-encoded phenylalanine. In an earlier analysis of 587 of the donors, sequences lacking an unambiguous match to a single V gene segment were excluded. An earlier analysis of about 600 of the donors called V segments functional above 56.7% productive rearrangements and segregating when the between-donor standard deviation exceeded 5%. A statistical classification framework was developed to diagnose cytomegalovirus status using the catalog of TCR beta chain sequences. In a later analysis, V and J genes were assigned by comparing TCR nucleotide sequences against IMGT/GENE-DB human TR gene sequences. A later analysis assigned CDR3 sequences and most-parsimonious VDJ recombination scenarios with the TCRdist pipeline. A later analysis defined each TCR beta chain by its CDR3 amino acid sequence plus V-gene family, and excluded reads lacking a unique V-gene family. In a later analysis, approximately 590 highly shared, low-generation-probability nucleotide sequences were removed to address suspected cross-contamination and a sequencing artifact. In a later analysis, a clonal expansion index for each public chain was calculated from normalized within-repertoire ranks of inferred template counts. In a later analysis, generation probabilities were computed with a VDJ recombination model fitted to out-of-frame rearrangements, and the resulting probabilities were checked against IGoR. In a later analysis, hypergeometric tests were used to score TCR-TCR, TCR-HLA and TCR-CMV co-occurrence, with a repertoire-size bias correction applied to TCR pairs. A later analysis estimated false discovery rates by permuting HLA or CMV assignments 20 times. A later analysis grouped co-occurring TCRs with DBSCAN, adding TCRdist sequence similarity when clustering within HLA-allele-positive subsets. Repertoires with fewer than 30,000 or more than 120,000 public chains, plus five repertoires with anomalous nucleotide sharing, were excluded from co-occurrence clustering. Here the immuneACCESS table is served through TCRdb, limited to in-frame sequences with V and J called. Missing clones are a known gap in these copies; in checked studies unresolved V genes cover under half, and the rest lacks a known reason. V and J calls and clone size are given by that table; D and trimming were obtained from the DNA. This sample lists about 200,000 clones; 70% to 85% were detected once. Of the sample, about 1.7% is held by the ten largest clones.

In this sample, this clone turned up once. There is no known antigen for this receptor. Per-nucleotide qualities are absent, and no much larger clonotype sits a single base away. The cohort was made up of 650 to 700 healthy bone marrow donors. At the time of sampling, every cohort member was nominally healthy, though immune exposures that went unrecorded were likely present. The donor tested CMV seronegative, placing the donor among the 350 or so seronegative members of the cohort. Each donor provided a peripheral blood sample, and peripheral blood mononuclear cells were used for TCR beta sequencing. The Qiagen DNeasy Blood Extraction Kit was used to extract genomic DNA from the blood cell samples. The CDR3 contains 12 residues, cysteine and phenylalanine counted. Only the CDR3 DNA stays, 36 bases, in frame from base 1. V and J are trimmed by 7 bases and 10 bases, and the gene matches miss 8 bases of the junction. Per the germline V gene (reference sequence), MNHNY is the CDR1 and SVGAGI is the CDR2.

The sequence came from a man aged 45-60 years in good health and CMV-seronegative. Here the chain combines TRBV6-6 and TRBJ1-1; 8 bases in between match TRBD1. The sample consisted of PBMCs. The DNA sequence is given as TGTGCCAGCATCCAGGGGGCGTCGGGAGCTTTCTTT. It translates to CASIQGASGAFF.